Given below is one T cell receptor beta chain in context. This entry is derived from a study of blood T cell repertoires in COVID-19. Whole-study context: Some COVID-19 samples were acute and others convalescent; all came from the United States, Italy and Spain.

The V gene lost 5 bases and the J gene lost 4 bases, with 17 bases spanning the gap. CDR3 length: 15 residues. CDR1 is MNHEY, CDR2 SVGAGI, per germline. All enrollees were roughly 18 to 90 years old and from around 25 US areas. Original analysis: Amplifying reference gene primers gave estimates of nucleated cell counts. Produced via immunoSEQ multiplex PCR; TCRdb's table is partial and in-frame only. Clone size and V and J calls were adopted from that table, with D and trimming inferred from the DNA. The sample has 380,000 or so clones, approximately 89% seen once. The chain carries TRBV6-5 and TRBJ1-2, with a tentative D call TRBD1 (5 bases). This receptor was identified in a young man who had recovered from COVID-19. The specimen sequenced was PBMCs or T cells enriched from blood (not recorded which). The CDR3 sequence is CASSTIPTAVYGYTF. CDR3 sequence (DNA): TGTGCCAGCAGTACCATCCCGACAGCCGTCTATGGCTACACCTTC.